These 5 T cell receptor beta chains came from one sample sequenced in a study of lymphopenia after photon versus proton radiotherapy. This table comes from immunoSEQ multiplex PCR, and its TCRdb copy is limited to in-frame clones, with some not included. This sample has approximately 58,000 clones; about 86% occur once, and the top ten carry 29%. Sequenced here: peripheral blood, sampled from a patient treated with photon-based radiotherapy. These receptors came from a man in his forties or fifties with gastric cancer.

This rearrangement joins TRBV29-1 to TRBJ2-1; 9 bases are a match to TRBD1. Germline CDR1 SQVTM, CDR2 ANQGSEA. V was pared by 6 bases and J by 3 bases, with 9 bases of the junction left unmatched. This CDR3 has 15 amino acids. The CDR3 sequence is CSVATGQGNYNEQFF. In nucleotides, the CDR3 is TGCAGCGTAGCCACGGGACAGGGAAACTACAATGAGCAGTTCTTC.

This chain's CDR3 is CASSITGTSLETQYF. Here the CDR3 DNA reads TGTGCCAGCAGCATAACCGGGACTAGCTTAGAGACCCAGTACTTC. This chain links TRBV7-9 with TRBJ2-5; 9 bases are shared with TRBD2. This CDR3 is built from 15 residues. With 5 bases clipped from V and 4 bases from J, the junction kept 8 bases outside the gene matches. Germline-derived CDR1 and CDR2 are SEHNR and FQNEAQ (reference sequence).

On this clone itself: This same CDR3 is encoded by further DNA sequences in the sample. V usage is TRBV4-1 and J usage is TRBJ2-7; maybe TRBD1 (6 bases). Trimming pared 0 bases from V and 3 bases from J, leaving 12 bases between. Germline V CDR1 and CDR2: MGHRA, YSYEKL. The CDR3 is made up of 15 amino acids. CDR3 nucleotide sequence: TGCGCCAGCAGCCAAGATTCCCGAGGGGGCTACGAGCAGTACTTC. Amino acid sequence: CASSQDSRGGYEQYF.

The chain couples TRBV30 to TRBJ2-1, with D perhaps matching TRBD1 (6 bases). V was cut by 5 bases and J by 5 bases, with 19 bases left in between. Per germline, CDR1 GTSNPN and CDR2 SVGIG (reference sequence). This CDR3 has 15 amino acids. CDR3 coding DNA: TGTGCCTGGCTCCACCTCAGGGGAGTAGACAATGAGCAGTTCTTC. Translating gives CAWLHLRGVDNEQFF.

The rearrangement joins TRBV5-5 to TRBJ2-7; D not certain. Germline V gene lookup returns CDR1 SGHKS and CDR2 YYEKEE (reference sequence). The V gene lost 3 bases and the J gene lost 3 bases, with 19 bases spanning the gap. This CDR3 has 16 amino acids. The CDR3 here is CASSSSLSPAYYEQYF. The CDR3 DNA is TGTGCCAGCAGCTCATCCCTGAGCCCGGCCTACTACGAGCAGTACTTC. Looking up the rest from reference TRBV5-5 and TRBJ2-7 gives the full variable domain: DAGVTQSPTHLIKTRGQQVTLRCSPISGHKSVSWYQQVLGQGPQFIFQYYEKEERGRGNFPDRFSARQFPNYSSELNVNALLLGDSALYLCASSSSLSPAYYEQYFGPGTRLTVT.